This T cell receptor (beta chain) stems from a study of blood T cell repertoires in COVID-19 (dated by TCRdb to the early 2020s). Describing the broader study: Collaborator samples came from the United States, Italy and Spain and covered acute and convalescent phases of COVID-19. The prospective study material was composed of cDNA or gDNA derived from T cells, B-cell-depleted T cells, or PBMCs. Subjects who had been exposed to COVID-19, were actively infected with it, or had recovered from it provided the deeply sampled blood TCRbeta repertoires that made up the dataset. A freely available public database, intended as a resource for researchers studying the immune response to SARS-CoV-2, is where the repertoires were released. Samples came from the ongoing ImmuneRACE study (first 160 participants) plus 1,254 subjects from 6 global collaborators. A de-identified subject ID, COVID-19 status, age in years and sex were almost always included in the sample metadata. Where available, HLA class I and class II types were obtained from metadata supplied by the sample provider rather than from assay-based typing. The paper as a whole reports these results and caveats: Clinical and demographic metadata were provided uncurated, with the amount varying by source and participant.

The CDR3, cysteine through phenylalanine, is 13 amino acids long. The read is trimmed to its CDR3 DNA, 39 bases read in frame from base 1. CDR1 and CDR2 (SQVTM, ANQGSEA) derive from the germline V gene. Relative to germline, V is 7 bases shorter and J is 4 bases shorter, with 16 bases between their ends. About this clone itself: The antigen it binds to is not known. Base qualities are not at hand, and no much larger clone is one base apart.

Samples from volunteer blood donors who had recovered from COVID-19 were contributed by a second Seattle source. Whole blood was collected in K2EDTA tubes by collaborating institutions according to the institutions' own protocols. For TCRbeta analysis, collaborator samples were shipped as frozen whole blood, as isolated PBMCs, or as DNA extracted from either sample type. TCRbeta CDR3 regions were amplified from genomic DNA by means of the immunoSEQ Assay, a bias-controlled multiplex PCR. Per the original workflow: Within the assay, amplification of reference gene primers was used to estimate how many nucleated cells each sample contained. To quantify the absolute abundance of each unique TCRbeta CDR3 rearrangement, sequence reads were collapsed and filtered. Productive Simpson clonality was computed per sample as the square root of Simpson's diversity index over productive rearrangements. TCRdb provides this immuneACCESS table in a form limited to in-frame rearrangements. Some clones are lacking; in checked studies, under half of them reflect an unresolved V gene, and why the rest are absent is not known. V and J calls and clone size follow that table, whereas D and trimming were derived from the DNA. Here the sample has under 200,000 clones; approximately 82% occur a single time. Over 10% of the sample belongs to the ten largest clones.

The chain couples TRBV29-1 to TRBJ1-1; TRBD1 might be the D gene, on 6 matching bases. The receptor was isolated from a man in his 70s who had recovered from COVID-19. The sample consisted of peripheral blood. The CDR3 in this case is CSARGGPGTEAFF. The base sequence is TGCAGCGCCCGGGGGGGGCCGGGCACTGAAGCTTTCTTT.